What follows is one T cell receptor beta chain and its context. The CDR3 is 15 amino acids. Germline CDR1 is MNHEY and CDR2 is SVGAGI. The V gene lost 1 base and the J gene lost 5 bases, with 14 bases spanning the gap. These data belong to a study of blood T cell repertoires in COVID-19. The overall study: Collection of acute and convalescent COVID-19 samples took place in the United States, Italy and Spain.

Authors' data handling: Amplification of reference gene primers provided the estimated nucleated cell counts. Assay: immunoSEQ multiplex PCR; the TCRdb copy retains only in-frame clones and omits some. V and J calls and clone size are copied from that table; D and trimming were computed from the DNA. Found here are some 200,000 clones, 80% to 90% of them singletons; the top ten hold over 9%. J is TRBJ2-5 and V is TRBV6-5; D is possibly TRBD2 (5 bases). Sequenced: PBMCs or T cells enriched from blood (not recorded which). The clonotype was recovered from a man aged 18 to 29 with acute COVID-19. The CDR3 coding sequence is TGTGCCAGCAGTTACTGGACTCAATCCTTGGAGACCCAGTACTTC. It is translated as CASSYWTQSLETQYF.